The rows below give T cell receptor beta chains drawn from one sample of a study of blood T cell repertoires in COVID-19. Clones were sequenced by immunoSEQ multiplex PCR, and TCRdb holds only the in-frame ones, with some missing. The sample holds about 110,000 clones, about 87% seen once. The material sequenced was peripheral blood. These receptors were obtained from a woman between 50 and 59 years old with acute or convalescent COVID-19. The CDR3 runs from the conserved cysteine through the conserved F or W. Each record gives: D gene, J gene, clone size, V gene, CDR3 protein, CDR3 DNA. D genes are given only for firm matches. Not all rows give a size; the values are once, few, many and, for expanded clones, a class.

NA | TRBJ2-1 | NA | TRBV24-1 | CATSDTTQGIKDNEQFF | TGTGCCACCAGTGATACTACTCAGGGAATAAAGGACAATGAGCAGTTCTTC
NA | TRBJ2-3 | NA | TRBV5-1 | CASSSEGGLTADTQYF | TGCGCCAGCAGCTCCGAGGGAGGACTCACAGCAGATACGCAGTATTTT
TRBD1 | TRBJ2-7 | NA | TRBV6-6 | CASSKDRGSSYEQYF | TGTGCCAGCAGTAAAGACAGGGGGAGCTCCTACGAGCAGTACTTC
NA | TRBJ1-2 | NA | TRBV6-6 | CASRPSGTWGYGYTF | TGTGCCAGCAGGCCTTCTGGGACTTGGGGTTATGGCTACACCTTC
NA | TRBJ1-2 | NA | TRBV28 | CASSLEGGGRSYGYTF | TGTGCCAGCAGTTTAGAAGGGGGGGGGCGCAGCTATGGCTACACCTTC
NA | TRBJ1-3 | NA | TRBV6-5 | CASSVPGNTIYF | TGTGCCAGCAGCGTACCAGGGAACACCATATATTTT
TRBD2 | TRBJ2-1 | NA | TRBV5-1 | CASSLVLAGVNEQFF | TGCGCCAGCAGCTTGGTGTTAGCGGGAGTCAATGAGCAGTTCTTC
NA | TRBJ2-3 | NA | TRBV7-2 | CASSLYSGSTDTQYF | TGTGCCAGCAGCTTATACAGCGGCAGCACAGATACGCAGTATTTT
NA | TRBJ2-7 | NA | TRBV28 | CASRVLGTAAYEQYF | TGTGCCAGCAGGGTCCTCGGGACTGCTGCCTACGAGCAGTACTTC
TRBD1 | TRBJ1-1 | NA | TRBV5-1 | CASSRNRGRTEAFF | TGCGCCAGCAGCCGAAACAGGGGGCGGACTGAAGCTTTCTTT
TRBD1 | TRBJ1-2 | NA | TRBV6-5 | CASSNFDRGQKGYTF | TGTGCCAGCAGCAACTTCGACAGGGGGCAAAAAGGCTACACCTTC
NA | TRBJ1-1 | few | TRBV6-1 | CASSEPGKDTEAFF | TGTGCCAGCAGTGAACCGGGGAAGGACACTGAAGCTTTCTTT
TRBD1 | TRBJ1-2 | NA | TRBV6-5 | CASSYSTGGDYGYTF | TGTGCCAGCAGTTACTCGACAGGGGGAGACTATGGCTACACCTTC
NA | TRBJ2-5 | once | TRBV6-5 | CASSPDGPRMETQYF | TGTGCCAGCAGTCCAGATGGGCCCCGGATGGAGACCCAGTACTTC
NA | TRBJ1-1 | NA | TRBV30 | CAWSVKRGMGTEAFF | TGTGCCTGGAGTGTAAAAAGGGGCATGGGCACTGAAGCTTTCTTT
NA | TRBJ1-1 | few | TRBV5-1 | CASSFSTVNTEAFF | TGCGCCAGCAGCTTTTCCACGGTGAACACTGAAGCTTTCTTT
TRBD1 | TRBJ1-6 | NA | TRBV29-1 | CSVQDRVGSPLHF | TGCAGCGTTCAAGACAGGGTTGGTTCACCCCTCCACTTT
TRBD1 | TRBJ2-2 | NA | TRBV4-1 | CASSREGQTLNTGELFF | TGCGCCAGCAGCCGAGAGGGACAGACCTTGAACACCGGGGAGCTGTTTTTT
NA | TRBJ1-1 | NA | TRBV18 | CASSLNSLNTEAFF | TGTGCCAGCTCACTGAACAGCCTTAACACTGAAGCTTTCTTT
NA | TRBJ1-2 | NA | TRBV5-4 | CASSLLDRLNYGYTF | TGTGCCAGCAGCCTACTCGACAGGTTGAACTATGGCTACACCTTC
NA | TRBJ1-4 | NA | TRBV6-5 | CASSRTQSSEKLFF | TGTGCCAGCAGCAGGACACAAAGCAGTGAAAAACTGTTTTTT
NA | TRBJ2-2 | NA | TRBV6-5 | CAIGRGSNTGELFF | TGTGCCATCGGGCGCGGGTCGAACACCGGGGAGCTGTTTTTT
NA | TRBJ2-7 | NA | TRBV6-5 | CASSRGSSYEQYF | TGTGCCAGCAGTCGGGGGAGCTCCTACGAGCAGTACTTC
NA | TRBJ1-2 | NA | TRBV5-1 | CASSFPSGDNGYTF | TGCGCCAGCAGCTTTCCTTCAGGGGACAATGGCTACACCTTC
TRBD1 | TRBJ1-6 | NA | TRBV29-1 | CSVAGQGGSPLHF | TGCAGCGTTGCGGGACAGGGAGGTTCACCCCTCCACTTT
NA | TRBJ1-1 | few | TRBV2 | CASTMGGANTEAFF | TGTGCCAGCACTATGGGGGGGGCGAACACTGAAGCTTTCTTT
TRBD1 | TRBJ1-6 | many | TRBV5-1 | CASSSQPQGAVNSPLHF | TGCGCCAGCAGCTCCCAACCGCAGGGGGCCGTTAATTCACCCCTCCACTTT
TRBD1 | TRBJ1-2 | NA | TRBV6-1 | CASSEETGRGTF | TGTGCCAGCAGTGAGGAGACAGGGCGGGGTACCTTC
TRBD1 | TRBJ1-5 | NA | TRBV6-5 | CASSGQSNQPQHF | TGTGCCAGCTCGGGACAGTCTAATCAGCCCCAGCATTTT
NA | TRBJ1-1 | NA | TRBV15 | CATSRGGAGRTEAFF | TGTGCCACCAGCAGAGGCGGGGCAGGACGAACTGAAGCTTTCTTT
NA | TRBJ1-2 | NA | TRBV9 | CASSVSPTGIYGYTF | TGTGCCAGCAGCGTATCGCCGACAGGTATCTATGGCTACACCTTC
TRBD1 | TRBJ1-2 | NA | TRBV6-5 | CASSGQGAGGYTF | TGTGCCAGTTCCGGACAGGGGGCAGGAGGCTACACCTTC
TRBD1 | TRBJ1-2 | few | TRBV9 | CASSVDLGGAKRSGGYTF | TGTGCCAGCAGCGTAGATCTAGGGGGCGCAAAGAGGTCGGGAGGCTACACCTTC
NA | TRBJ2-1 | NA | TRBV6-5 | CASSYRGGINEQFF | TGTGCCAGCAGTTACAGGGGAGGTATCAATGAGCAGTTCTTC
NA | TRBJ1-4 | NA | TRBV2 | CASKRVGTNEKLFF | TGTGCCAGCAAGAGGGTAGGAACTAATGAAAAACTGTTTTTT
TRBD1 | TRBJ2-7 | once | TRBV19 | CASSIAGQGSVEQYF | TGTGCCAGTAGTATCGCGGGACAGGGGTCCGTGGAGCAGTACTTC
NA | TRBJ2-3 | NA | TRBV12-3/TRBV12-4 | CASSSHTDTQYF | TGTGCCAGCAGTTCCCACACAGATACGCAGTATTTT
NA | TRBJ2-7 | NA | TRBV19 | CASSMTEAYEQYF | TGTGCCAGTAGTATGACAGAGGCCTACGAGCAGTACTTC
NA | TRBJ2-7 | NA | TRBV11-2 | CASSSSSTKDAGLYEQYF | TGTGCCAGCAGCTCCAGCTCGACTAAGGATGCGGGCCTATACGAGCAGTACTTC
TRBD2 | TRBJ2-3 | NA | TRBV9 | CASSFLAGGRDTQYF | TGTGCCAGCAGCTTCCTAGCGGGGGGGAGGGATACGCAGTATTTT
NA | TRBJ1-1 | NA | TRBV2 | CASRDFTASLGEAFF | TGTGCCAGCAGGGATTTTACGGCTAGCCTGGGTGAAGCTTTCTTT
NA | TRBJ1-1 | NA | TRBV2 | CASSGWRGGNTEAFF | TGTGCCAGCAGTGGTTGGAGAGGAGGGAACACTGAAGCTTTCTTT
TRBD1 | TRBJ1-2 | few | TRBV4-2 | CASSQGNRGHYGYTF | TGTGCCAGCAGCCAAGGAAACAGGGGGCATTATGGCTACACCTTC
NA | TRBJ1-5 | NA | TRBV6-1 | CATSRGGSNQPQHF | TGTGCCACCAGTAGAGGGGGAAGCAATCAGCCCCAGCATTTT
NA | TRBJ1-2 | NA | TRBV5-1 | CASSWDMELNGYTF | TGCGCCAGCAGCTGGGACATGGAACTCAATGGCTACACCTTC
NA | TRBJ2-1 | NA | TRBV9 | CASSVDPTDNEQFF | TGTGCCAGCAGCGTAGACCCGACAGACAATGAGCAGTTCTTC
TRBD1 | TRBJ1-1 | NA | TRBV2 | CASSQQGQQNTEAFF | TGTGCCAGCAGTCAACAGGGACAGCAGAACACTGAAGCTTTCTTT
TRBD1 | TRBJ1-5 | NA | TRBV5-1 | CASSFGAGGNQPQHF | TGCGCCAGCAGCTTCGGGGCAGGGGGGAATCAGCCCCAGCATTTT
NA | TRBJ1-1 | NA | TRBV2 | CASRQQGAGNTEAFF | TGTGCCAGCAGACAACAGGGTGCGGGGAACACTGAAGCTTTCTTT
NA | TRBJ1-4 | NA | TRBV6-5 | CASSYKFRTNEKLFF | TGTGCCAGCAGTTACAAGTTCAGGACTAATGAAAAACTGTTTTTT
TRBD2 | TRBJ2-1 | NA | TRBV7-6 | CASSLASGGAINEQFF | TGTGCCAGCAGCTTAGCTAGCGGGGGTGCGATCAATGAGCAGTTCTTC
TRBD1 | TRBJ2-3 | NA | TRBV5-1 | CASSLTGAADTQYF | TGCGCCAGCAGCTTGACAGGGGCCGCCGATACGCAGTATTTT